In this sample, the clone carrying this T cell receptor (beta chain) turned up a few times. This entry is derived from a study of beta chain features in type 1 diabetes. Isolated RNA was reverse transcribed in full, so expressed TCRB transcripts were sequenced. Sequencing was performed with immunoSEQ multiplex PCR; in TCRdb, only in-frame clones are kept and a portion is missing. The profile shows hundreds of thousands of clones, around 16% of them singletons. Each of the sorted populations had a purity greater than 98%. The V end was cut by 4 bases, the J end by 4 bases, with 16 bases between. Germline values: CDR1 SGHRS, CDR2 YFSETQ. CDR3 length: 15 amino acids.

V and J are TRBV5-1 and TRBJ2-3; D might be TRBD1 or TRBD2, each matching 5 bases. This receptor was taken from a man between 18 and 35 years old in good health. The sample comprised naive CD4+ T cells from blood. The DNA for the CDR3 is TGCGCCAGCAGCGGGACGGGTATAGGCGCAGATACGCAGTATTTT. This sequence encodes CASSGTGIGADTQYF.